Each of the 22 T cell receptor beta chains below was sequenced from the same sample in a study of cytomegalovirus exposure and HLA in healthy donors. Sequencing was performed with immunoSEQ multiplex PCR; in TCRdb, only in-frame clones are kept and a portion is missing. The sample has 200,000 or so clones, about four fifths seen once. The sequenced sample consisted of PBMCs. Every receptor here comes from a young man in good health and CMV-seropositive.

The chain has TRBV14 and TRBJ2-7; no definite D call. Germline CDR1 SGHDN, CDR2 FVKESK. The CDR3 covers 14 residues. V was pared by 6 bases and J by 2 bases, with 14 bases between. The chain's CDR3 is CASRYSNSTYEQYF. CDR3 DNA: TGTGCCAGCAGATACAGCAATTCAACCTACGAGCAGTACTTC.

This clone appeared a few times. This sequence joins TRBV5-1 and TRBJ2-5, with 9 bases fitting TRBD2. The germline gives CDR1 SGHRS, CDR2 YFSETQ. This CDR3 has 14 amino acids. The ends lost 4 bases at V and 5 bases at J; junction bases unmatched: 6. CDR3 DNA sequence: TGCGCCAGCAGCGAGGGACTAGCTGGGGAGACCCAGTACTTC. It translates to CASSEGLAGETQYF.

The chain is built from TRBV4-1 and TRBJ2-1; no clear D. Germline CDR1 and CDR2: MGHRA and YSYEKL. The CDR3 runs 14 residues. Trimming shortened V by 0 bases and J by 0 bases, and 3 bases separated the two germline ends. CDR3 sequence reads: CASSQESSYNEQFF. CDR3 sequence (DNA): TGCGCCAGCAGCCAAGAGAGCTCCTACAATGAGCAGTTCTTC.

The chain is built from TRBV2 and TRBJ2-7; 7 bases agree with TRBD1. V gave up 6 bases and J gave up 2 bases; unmatched junction bases: 4. CDR3 length: 13 amino acids. Germline CDR1 reads SNHLY; CDR2 reads FYNNEI. The CDR3 DNA is TGTGCCAGCAGAGGGACAGTTACCTACGAGCAGTACTTC. The encoded protein is CASRGTVTYEQYF.

Here the CDR3 reads CASSLGTSGRVSGELFF. In DNA form, the CDR3 reads TGTGCCAGCAGTTTGGGGACTAGCGGGAGGGTCAGCGGGGAGCTGTTTTTT. V usage is TRBV28 and J usage is TRBJ2-2; TRBD2 matches at 16 bases. Germline V gene data show CDR1 as MDHEN and CDR2 as SYDVKM. This CDR3 has 17 amino acids. The V segment lost 3 bases and the J segment 7 bases; nucleotides outside the gene matches: 5.

The rearrangement joins TRBV7-3 to TRBJ2-2; D is possibly TRBD1 (5 bases). The CDR3 spans 14 residues. Germline V gene lookup returns CDR1 SGHTA and CDR2 FQGTGA. Trimming shortened V by 5 bases and J by 5 bases, and 12 bases separated the two germline ends. CDR3 loop: CASSPSPGTGELFF. CDR3 DNA: TGTGCCAGCAGCCCCTCCCCAGGGACCGGGGAGCTGTTTTTT.

This clone was detected once. V and J are TRBV4-2 and TRBJ1-4; TRBD1 matches at 8 bases. There are 17 residues in the CDR3. CDR1 is LGHNA, CDR2 YNFKEQ, per germline. After removal of 3 bases from V and 1 base from J, the junction contained 7 bases not matched to a gene. The CDR3 DNA reads TGTGCCAGCAGCCAGACAGGGGCGACATTAACTAATGAAAAACTGTTTTTT. The encoded protein is CASSQTGATLTNEKLFF.

The chain employs TRBV6-5 and TRBJ2-2; 8 bases are shared with TRBD1. The trim removed 6 bases at V and 7 bases at J, leaving 7 bases unmatched. Germline V lookup: CDR1 MNHEY, CDR2 SVGAGI. CDR3 size: 14 residues. Here the CDR3 reads CASREDRVNGELFF. The CDR3 DNA follows: TGTGCCAGCAGGGAGGACAGGGTGAACGGGGAGCTGTTTTTT.

CDR3 sequence: CASSFGFRTDTQYF. The CDR3 DNA follows: TGTGCCAGCAGTTTCGGTTTTCGCACAGATACGCAGTATTTT. V gene TRBV27 combines with J gene TRBJ2-3; D remains ambiguous. CDR1 is MNHEY, CDR2 SMNVEV, per germline (reference sequence). Trimming pared 3 bases from V and 1 base from J, leaving 8 bases between. The CDR3 loop spans 14 amino acids.

The chain joins TRBV19 to TRBJ2-7, with D unresolved. The CDR3 is made up of 11 amino acids. Trimming removed 6 bases at V and 3 bases at J, with 6 bases between. CDR1 LNHDA and CDR2 SQIVND come from the germline V gene (reference sequence). In nucleotides, the CDR3 is TGTGCCAGTAGCCTTAACTACGAGCAGTACTTC. Its translation is CASSLNYEQYF.

The rearrangement uses TRBV7-2 and TRBJ2-2; D is perhaps TRBD2 (6 bases). Germline V gene lookup returns CDR1 SGHTA and CDR2 FQGNSA. Between the trimmed V and J ends, which lost 7 bases and 7 bases, there was a span of 19 bases. This CDR3 has 15 amino acids. The DNA of the CDR3 is TGTGCCAGCACCCCCCGGGGGATGTGGCACGGGGAGCTGTTTTTT. This translates into CASTPRGMWHGELFF.

This clone was seen just once. V is TRBV4-3 and J is TRBJ1-5; tentative D call: TRBD1 (6 bases). The germline CDR1 and CDR2 sequences are LGHNA and YSLEER. Trimming pared 0 bases from V and 3 bases from J, leaving 12 bases between. The CDR3 has 16 residues. Here the CDR3 DNA reads TGCGCCAGCAGCCAAGATCTACAGGGATTCAATCAGCCCCAGCATTTT. It is translated as CASSQDLQGFNQPQHF.

The CDR3 region is CASSGGLNSGNTIYF. DNA of the CDR3: TGTGCCAGCAGTGGAGGACTGAACTCTGGAAACACCATATATTTT. The chain is built from TRBV28 and TRBJ1-3; D is ambiguous. The V gene lost 5 bases and the J gene lost 0 bases, with 11 bases spanning the gap. Germline assignment: CDR1 MDHEN and CDR2 SYDVKM. The CDR3 spans 15 residues.

The chain uses TRBV6-1 and TRBJ2-1, with TRBD2 identical over 8 bases. V was clipped by 4 bases and J by 9 bases; unmatched bases: 8. Germline CDR1 reads MNHNS; CDR2 reads SASEGT. This CDR3 comprises 14 residues. The CDR3 region is CASSASGTSGEQFF. The CDR3 DNA is TGTGCCAGCAGTGCTTCCGGGACTAGTGGTGAGCAGTTCTTC.

This clone was recorded a few times. The chain combines TRBV6-1 with TRBJ2-7; D ambiguous. This CDR3 is built from 12 residues. Trimming pared 7 bases from V and 2 bases from J, leaving 9 bases between. Germline V lookup: CDR1 MNHNS, CDR2 SASEGT. CDR3 in amino acids: CASISATYEQYF. The CDR3 DNA reads TGTGCCAGCATCAGCGCCACCTACGAGCAGTACTTC.

This chain joins TRBV7-3 and TRBJ2-1, with 8 bases aligning to TRBD2. Losses at the gene ends were 4 bases for V and 7 bases for J; bases not matched to a gene: 6. The CDR3 extends over 14 amino acids. The germline gives CDR1 SGHTA, CDR2 FQGTGA. For the CDR3, the DNA is TGTGCCAGCAGCTCGGGACTAGTTCGTAATGAGCAGTTCTTC. It specifies CASSSGLVRNEQFF.

The V and J genes are TRBV7-9 and TRBJ1-4; D remains ambiguous. Germline V gene sequence: CDR1 SEHNR, CDR2 FQNEAQ (reference sequence). The length of the CDR3 is 13 residues. V lost 5 bases and J lost 0, with 4 bases in between. CDR3 residues: CASSGTTNEKLFF. In nucleotides, the CDR3 is TGTGCCAGCAGCGGCACAACTAATGAAAAACTGTTTTTT.

The chain carries TRBV14 and TRBJ2-1; 14 nucleotides line up with TRBD2. The CDR3 totals 19 residues. Germline-derived CDR1 and CDR2 are SGHDN and FVKESK. Losses at the gene ends were 0 bases for V and 9 bases for J; bases not matched to a gene: 13. CDR3 bases: TGTGCCAGCAGCCAAGAGTGGCGAGTGACTAGCGGGAGGGAAGGTGAGCAGTTCTTC. Protein product: CASSQEWRVTSGREGEQFF.

This clone was seen only once. The chain is built from TRBV30 and TRBJ2-7; TRBD2 matches 10 bases. V shed 2 bases and J 2 bases; nucleotides not matched to a gene: 6. Per the germline V gene, CDR1 is GTSNPN and CDR2 is SVGIG (reference sequence). The CDR3 is made up of 15 amino acids. The CDR3 DNA sequence: TGTGCCTGGAGTCCCGGGACTAGCGTCGCCTACGAGCAGTACTTC. Its protein product is CAWSPGTSVAYEQYF.

The chain couples TRBV30 to TRBJ1-1, with 7 bases fitting TRBD1. Germline loops: CDR1 GTSNPN, CDR2 SVGIG (reference sequence). This CDR3 comprises 11 residues. J lost 6 bases, V lost 8 bases, and 6 bases had no gene match. The CDR3, as DNA: TGTGCCACAAACCAGGGGGCTGAAGCTTTCTTT. Residues: CATNQGAEAFF.

This chain joins TRBV19 and TRBJ1-3; tentative D call: TRBD1 (5 bases). The CDR3 consists of 17 residues. V dropped 7 bases and J dropped 1 base, with 20 bases sitting between them. Germline V gives CDR1 LNHDA, CDR2 SQIVND (reference sequence). CDR3 protein: CASTPAVGGGSGNTIYF. CDR3 nucleotides: TGTGCCAGTACCCCTGCCGTGGGCGGGGGATCTGGAAACACCATATATTTT.

The CDR3 is CASSPGVAGTDTQYF. The CDR3, as DNA: TGTGCCAGCAGCCCCGGAGTAGCGGGCACAGATACGCAGTATTTT. The rearrangement joins TRBV7-2 to TRBJ2-3; TRBD2 might be the D (6 bases). The CDR3 sequence is 15 residues long. V was clipped by 5 bases and J by 1 base, with 13 bases between them. Germline lookup yields CDR1 SGHTA and CDR2 FQGNSA.